This T cell receptor beta chain is drawn from a study of cytomegalovirus exposure and HLA in healthy donors (dated by TCRdb to about 2017). Notes on the research overall: An earlier analysis of approximately 590 of the donors reported about 250 Gb of sequence data and some 100 million unique TCR beta sequences from some 180 million T cells. A later analysis re-analyzed previously published TCR beta repertoires from about 730 donors and added high-resolution HLA genotyping to study TCR occurrence patterns. Five DR-DQ haplotypes were treated as single units for association and clustering because of strong linkage in the cohort. An earlier analysis of around 580 of the donors used high-throughput TCR beta sequencing to judge whether each TCR beta V gene segment behaved as functional or pseudogenic. The number of typed donors differed by locus: about 620-640 for A, B, C, DRB1 and DQB1; approximately 520 for DQA1; approximately 600 for DPA1; and around 450 for DPB1. On average, around 240,000 unique TCR beta nucleotide sequences were sequenced per donor among 398 genotyped donors of the cohort, with roughly 18% of those sequences being non-productive. High-throughput TCR immunosequencing, statistical association of individual TCRs with disease status, and machine learning were combined to predict cytomegalovirus infection status. Donor age, sex, ethnicity and CMV serostatus were collected together with the repertoire data. Besides the first cohort of 550 to 750 subjects, a separate validation cohort made up of 120 different subjects was used. All discovery cohort repertoires had been generated on a single sequencing platform. Of the 350 to 450 genotyped donors, less than 85% were placed in the genetic ancestry cluster associated with self-reported Caucasian donors. HLA typing included class I and class II loci at four-digit resolution. Approximately 300 gigabases of sequencing data and around 80 million unique TCR sequences made up an early release that covered nearly 650 HLA-typed donors. The T cell repertoires of roughly 660 subjects were profiled by immunosequencing and related to cytomegalovirus serostatus. A later genetic analysis took genome-wide SNP genotypes for about 55% of the 666 donors and used that subset as a discovery cohort. The study was designed to test whether signatures of past pathogen exposure could be identified by cataloging public T cell receptors. Rather than drawing on any new phenotypic data, the later analysis identified candidate immune exposures from TCR beta sequences and the way those sequences occurred across donors. The study at large found these results: Immune exposure information for the cohort was limited to CMV serostatus. A cluster of highly shared sequence variants was judged likely to be a technical artifact of the sequencing pipeline. A further reported finding was that TCR beta sequences accurately predicted the HLA-A and HLA-B alleles for most subjects in the first cohort. While some public TCRs were present in many individuals, most TCR sequences turned up only very rarely across donors. Presence/absence analyses assumed roughly uniform sequencing depth across donors, an assumption that may not hold. Because HLA typing was missing for some donors at each locus, association tests included only the typed subset. A few of the identified cytomegalovirus-associated TCR beta chains were confirmed in vitro to be specific for cytomegalovirus antigens. Compared with equally common non-associated chains, HLA-associated TCR beta chains in a later analysis were more clonally expanded and had lower generation probabilities. In the study, around 150 TCR beta chains were listed as associated with cytomegalovirus. V-gene and J-gene trimming of TCR beta chains was associated with a missense DCLRE1C variant in a later genetic analysis, and the association was replicated in an independent cohort. Compared with the 666-donor mean, donors in an Asian-associated ancestry cluster had fewer N-insertions in productive TCRs, according to a later genetic analysis. Some IMGT-functional V segments, including TRBV6-2 and TRBV6-3, could not be distinguished by the 87-base-pair reads and were therefore excluded. In a later analysis, several top co-occurrence clusters were reported to appear linked to parvovirus B19, influenza, CMV and Epstein-Barr virus. In an earlier analysis of several hundred of the donors, most TCR beta V segments were observed in productive rearrangements about 90% or about 30% of the time, broadly matching IMGT annotations. Linkage disequilibrium might explain the correlated functional status among segregating V segments, but an unknown experimental factor could not be ruled out. When HLA alleles, especially DR and DQ, strongly co-occurred, attributing TCR associations to individual alleles was difficult. This cohort had only TCR beta chains sequenced, and the lack of alpha or paired-chain data limited which features could be detected. According to a later analysis, most CMV-associated TCR beta chains appeared to be HLA-restricted, and the HLA associations seemed to be driven largely by CMV exposure. The classifier was reported to diagnose cytomegalovirus status with high specificity and sensitivity in both the original cohort and the validation cohort. It was suggested by the authors that the approach could potentially be generalized to other disease states and immunological phenotypes. Approximately 16 rarely observed V segments, including chromosome 9 orphons, were excluded from the earlier analysis of some 590 of the donors because counts were too low. A later analysis found that TCR association rates varied across HLA loci, with DRB1 alleles showing the most associated TCRs and HLA-C alleles the fewest. Specific HLA alleles were associated with around 18,000 TCR beta sequences at a false discovery rate of 0.05 in a later analysis.

The cohort was made up of 666 healthy bone marrow donors. All cohort members were sampled while nominally healthy, although unrecorded immune exposures were likely present. The donor was CMV seronegative and belonged to the group of 350 or so seronegative cohort members. Each donor provided a peripheral blood sample, and peripheral blood mononuclear cells were used for TCR beta sequencing. The Qiagen DNeasy Blood Extraction Kit was used to extract genomic DNA from the blood cell samples. The library was built by means of the immunoSEQ multiplex PCR assay. A mixture of 60 forward primers for TCR Vbeta segments and 13 reverse primers for TCR Jbeta segments was used in the multiplex PCR. A multiplex PCR assay on genomic DNA amplified the CDR3 region of rearranged TCR beta genes. The Illumina HiSeq System was used to sequence the amplified TCR beta libraries as 87-base-pair reads. The original pipeline was this. Across the roughly 670 repertoires, a later analysis counted some 81 million unique TCR beta chains, 9.5 million to 13 million of which were shared by at least two donors. Raw reads were error-corrected and collapsed into unique sequences by a nearest-neighbor algorithm in which closely related sequences were merged to remove PCR and sequencing errors. CDR3 sequences were aligned to IMGT reference sequences to assign V, D and J gene segments. Each retained sequence needed at least a six-nucleotide match to both a V gene segment and a J gene segment. A rearrangement was called productive if the CDR3 had no stop codons and remained in frame with V and J, and every other rearrangement was called non-productive. CDR3 was defined according to IMGT convention as the region running from the second conserved V-encoded cysteine to the conserved J-encoded phenylalanine. Sequences without an unambiguous match to a single V gene segment were excluded from the earlier analysis of about 600 of the donors. An earlier analysis of 500 to 600 of the donors classified V segments as functional when productive rearrangements were above 56.7% and as segregating when the standard deviation between donors was above 5%. To diagnose cytomegalovirus status from the catalog of TCR beta chain sequences, a statistical classification framework was built. V and J gene assignment, in a later analysis, came from comparing TCR nucleotide sequences with IMGT/GENE-DB human TR gene sequences. Using the TCRdist pipeline, a later analysis assigned CDR3 sequences along with most-parsimonious VDJ recombination scenarios. In a later analysis, each TCR beta chain was defined by its CDR3 amino acid sequence together with its V-gene family, and reads without a unique V-gene family were excluded. A later analysis removed nearly 600 highly shared, low-generation-probability nucleotide sequences to deal with suspected cross-contamination and a sequencing artifact. A later analysis calculated a clonal expansion index for each public chain from normalized within-repertoire ranks of inferred template counts. In a later analysis, generation probabilities were computed with a VDJ recombination model fitted to out-of-frame rearrangements, and the resulting probabilities were checked against IGoR. In a later analysis, hypergeometric tests were used to score TCR-TCR, TCR-HLA and TCR-CMV co-occurrence, with a repertoire-size bias correction applied to TCR pairs. In a later analysis, false discovery rates were estimated by permuting HLA or CMV assignments 20 times. In a later analysis, co-occurring TCRs were grouped using DBSCAN, with TCRdist sequence similarity added in when clustering inside HLA-allele-positive subsets. For co-occurrence clustering, repertoires with fewer than 30,000 or more than 120,000 public chains were excluded, along with 5 or 6 repertoires with anomalous nucleotide sharing. TCRdb's version of the immuneACCESS table is confined to in-frame rearrangements and falls short of the full clone set. An unresolved V gene accounts for under half of the shortfall where checked; the remainder is of unknown origin. D and trimming were read from the DNA, whereas the V and J calls and clone size are those reported in that table. The table for this sample lists 70,000 to 95,000 clones; 80% to 90% of them were counted only once. About 2% of the sample is in the top ten clones.

Turning to this clone: The antigen this receptor binds is unknown. Within one base of it there is no much larger clone, and no base qualities were kept.

Including cysteine and phenylalanine, the CDR3 has 18 amino acids. CDR3 DNA is the only sequence kept; it has 54 bases, read in frame from the first base. The germline V end is reduced by 6 bases and the J end by 7 bases; junction bases left unmatched: 20. Via the germline V gene (reference sequence), CDR1 is MNHEY and CDR2 SMNVEV. The specimen sequenced was PBMCs. This sequence originates from a woman aged 30 to 39 in good health and CMV-seronegative. The sequence joins TRBV27 to TRBJ2-1, with 8 bases in between that match TRBD2. The sequenced DNA: TGTGCCAGCAGCCCGGGGGGGGGAGGGCCCAAGTGGATGAATGAGCAGTTCTTC. Its protein product is CASSPGGGGPKWMNEQFF.